The clone carrying this T cell receptor beta chain appeared many times. Its antigen is unknown. The sample belongs to a study of Graves' ophthalmopathy and Graves' hyperthyroidism. Study at large: Hyperthyroidism showing no ophthalmopathy within 18 months of follow-up was stable.

CDR3 regions of TCR beta were amplified from RNA transcripts. RT-PCR in the first round used HTBI primers; a second-round multiplex PCR followed. MiXCR, run by TCRdb on the multiplex PCR reads, gives a single entry per CDR3 protein. The data show about 590,000 distinct CDR3 sequences, just under 40% seen once. Each hyperthyroidism patient was newly diagnosed, with under 2 months' duration, and aged 18 to 65. Study conclusions and caveats: Blood also contained most of the expanded thyroid clonotypes above 0.001 frequency.

The sample was peripheral blood or thyroid tissue (not recorded which). This clonotype was obtained from an adult man with Graves' hyperthyroidism.

The CDR3 DNA follows: TGCAGCGTTGGGGGGGCGGCAGGGGACGAAAAACTGTTTTTT. Protein: CSVGGAAGDEKLFF. The J gene is TRBJ1-4, the V gene TRBV29-1, with D maybe TRBD1 (6 bases). V lost 4 bases and J 8 bases, leaving 17 bases between the germline ends. From germline, CDR1 is SQVTM and CDR2 ANQGSEA. There are 14 residues in the CDR3. Full variable domain (rest looked up from reference TRBV29-1 and TRBJ1-4): SAVISQKPSRDICQRGTSLTIQCQVDSQVTMMFWYRQQPGQSLTLIATANQGSEATYESGFVIDKFPISRPNLTFSTLTVSNMSPEDSSIYLCSVGGAAGDEKLFFGSGTQLSVL.